This T cell receptor (beta chain) was retrieved from a study of T cell responses to AZD1222 COVID-19 vaccine. Findings and caveats of the study: Baseline serostatus was positive in only six AZD1222 recipients. Repertoire samples came only from after the peak T cell response.

Only in-frame clones appear in the TCRdb table, and some are missing; sequencing was by immunoSEQ multiplex PCR. Of over 150,000 clones in the sample, roughly nine tenths were seen once. As concerns this clone: No antigen is known for it.

The junction had 17 bases not matched to a gene; V was cut back by 5 bases and J by 8 bases. The CDR3 contains 16 residues. Germline V gene data show CDR1 as MNHEY and CDR2 as SMNVEV (reference sequence). The genes are TRBV27 and TRBJ1-2, with 7 bases aligning to TRBD1. The clonotype was recovered from an adult in good health. Source: peripheral blood, taken on day 0 of AZD1222 vaccination. CDR3: CASSPRGDSYRGGYTF. The CDR3 DNA follows: TGTGCCAGCAGTCCCCGGGGGGACAGCTACCGCGGGGGCTACACCTTC.